This entry features one TCR beta chain sequence. The data belong to a study of shared clonotypes between healthy human individuals. Overall study: There were three CD4 naive, three CD4 memory, two CD8 naive and one CD8 memory plates per donor.

Here immunoSEQ multiplex PCR was the method, and the copy in TCRdb shows in-frame clones only, minus some. The repertoire has about 380,000 clones, approximately 97% of them found once; the top ten carry less than 0.35%. The V end lost 1 base, the J end lost 5 bases, and 8 bases lay between the germline ends. The CDR3 consists of 13 residues. The germline V gene has CDR1 KGHSH and CDR2 LQKENI. The chain links TRBV18 to TRBJ2-5; no reliable D call. The source material was memory CD8+ T cells sorted from blood. The subset here: CD45RO+ cells pooled with CCR7-negative TemRA cells. This clonotype was obtained from a man younger than 45 in good health. The CDR3 loop reads CASSPQGRETQYF. The CDR3 bases are TGTGCCAGCTCACCACAGGGTCGTGAGACCCAGTACTTC.